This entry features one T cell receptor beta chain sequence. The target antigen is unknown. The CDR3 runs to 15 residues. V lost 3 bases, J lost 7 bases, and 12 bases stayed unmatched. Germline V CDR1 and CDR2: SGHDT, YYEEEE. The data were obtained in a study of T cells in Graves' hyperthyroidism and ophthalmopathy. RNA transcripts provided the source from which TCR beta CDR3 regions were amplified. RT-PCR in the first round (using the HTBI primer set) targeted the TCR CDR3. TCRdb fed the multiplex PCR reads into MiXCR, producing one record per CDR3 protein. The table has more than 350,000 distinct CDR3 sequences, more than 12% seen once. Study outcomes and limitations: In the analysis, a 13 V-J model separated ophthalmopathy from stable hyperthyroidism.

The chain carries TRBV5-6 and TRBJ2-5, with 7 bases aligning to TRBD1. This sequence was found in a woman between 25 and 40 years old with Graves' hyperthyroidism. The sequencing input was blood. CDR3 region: CASSSRNRGIATQYF. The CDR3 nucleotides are TGTGCCAGCAGCTCGAGAAACAGGGGAATCGCGACCCAGTACTTC.